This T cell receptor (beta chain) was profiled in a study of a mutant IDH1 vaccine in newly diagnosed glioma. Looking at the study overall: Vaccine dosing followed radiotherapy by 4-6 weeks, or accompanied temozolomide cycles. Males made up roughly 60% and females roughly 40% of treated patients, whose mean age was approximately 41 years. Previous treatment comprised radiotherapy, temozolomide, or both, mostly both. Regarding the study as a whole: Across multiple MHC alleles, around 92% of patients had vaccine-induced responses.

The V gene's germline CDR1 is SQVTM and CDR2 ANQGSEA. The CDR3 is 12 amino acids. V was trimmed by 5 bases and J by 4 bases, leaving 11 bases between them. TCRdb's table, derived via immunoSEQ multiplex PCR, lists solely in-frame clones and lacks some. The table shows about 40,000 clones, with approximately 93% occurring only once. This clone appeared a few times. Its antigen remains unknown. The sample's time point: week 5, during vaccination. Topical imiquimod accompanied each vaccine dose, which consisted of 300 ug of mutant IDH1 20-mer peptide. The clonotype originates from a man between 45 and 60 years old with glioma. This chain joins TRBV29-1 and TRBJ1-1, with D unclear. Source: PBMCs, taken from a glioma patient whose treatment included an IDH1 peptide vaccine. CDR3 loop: CSVPWDGTEAFF. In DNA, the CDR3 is TGCAGCGTTCCCTGGGATGGCACTGAAGCTTTCTTT.